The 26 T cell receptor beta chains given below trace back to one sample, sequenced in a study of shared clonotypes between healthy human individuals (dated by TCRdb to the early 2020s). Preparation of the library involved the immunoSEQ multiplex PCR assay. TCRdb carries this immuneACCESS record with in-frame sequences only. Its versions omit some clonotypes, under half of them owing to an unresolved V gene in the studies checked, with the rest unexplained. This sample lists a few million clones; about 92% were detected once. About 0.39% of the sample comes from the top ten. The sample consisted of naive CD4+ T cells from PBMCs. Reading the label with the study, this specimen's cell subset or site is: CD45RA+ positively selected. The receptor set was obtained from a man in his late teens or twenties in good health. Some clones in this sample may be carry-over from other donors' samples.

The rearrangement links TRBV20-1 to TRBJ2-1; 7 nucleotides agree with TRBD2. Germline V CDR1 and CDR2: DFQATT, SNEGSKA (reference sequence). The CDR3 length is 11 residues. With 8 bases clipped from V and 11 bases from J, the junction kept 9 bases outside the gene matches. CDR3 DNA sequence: TGCAGTACCTGGCGGGAGAAGAAGCAGTTCTTC. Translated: CSTWREKKQFF.

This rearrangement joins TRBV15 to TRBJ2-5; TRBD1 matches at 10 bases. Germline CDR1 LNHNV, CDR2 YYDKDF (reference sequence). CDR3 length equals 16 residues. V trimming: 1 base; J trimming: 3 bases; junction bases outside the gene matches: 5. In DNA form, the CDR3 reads TGTGCCACCAGCAGAGGGGACAGGGGACTAAAAGAGACCCAGTACTTC. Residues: CATSRGDRGLKETQYF.

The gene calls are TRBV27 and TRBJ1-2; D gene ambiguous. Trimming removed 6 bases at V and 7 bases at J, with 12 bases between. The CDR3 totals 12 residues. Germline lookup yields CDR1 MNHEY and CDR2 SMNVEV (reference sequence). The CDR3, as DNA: TGTGCCAGCAGGGAAACCGAGAGTGGCTACACCTTC. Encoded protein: CASRETESGYTF.

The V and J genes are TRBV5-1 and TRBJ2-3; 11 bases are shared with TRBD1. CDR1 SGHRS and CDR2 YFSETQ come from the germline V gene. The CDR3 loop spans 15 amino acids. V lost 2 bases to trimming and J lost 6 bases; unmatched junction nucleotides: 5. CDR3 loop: CASSFGTGGPDTQYF. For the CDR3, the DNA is TGCGCCAGCAGCTTCGGGACAGGGGGTCCCGATACGCAGTATTTT. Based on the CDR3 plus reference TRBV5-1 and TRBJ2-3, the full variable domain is KAGVTQTPRYLIKTRGQQVTLSCSPISGHRSVSWYQQTPGQGLQFLFEYFSETQRNKGNFPGRFSGRQFSNSRSEMNVSTLELGDSALYLCASSFGTGGPDTQYFGPGTRLTVL.

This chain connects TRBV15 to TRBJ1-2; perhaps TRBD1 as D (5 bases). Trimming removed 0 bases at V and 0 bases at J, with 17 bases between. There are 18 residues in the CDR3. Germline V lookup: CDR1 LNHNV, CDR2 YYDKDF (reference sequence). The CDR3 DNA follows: TGTGCCACCAGCAGAGATCGTCTGCGACAGCGACCTAACTATGGCTACACCTTC. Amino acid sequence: CATSRDRLRQRPNYGYTF.

The CDR3 DNA is TGCAGCGGGGGGCCGGGGGATACGCAGTATTTT. This gives the protein CSGGPGDTQYF. This chain joins TRBV29-1 and TRBJ2-3, with D possibly being TRBD1 (6 bases). Germline lookup yields CDR1 SQVTM and CDR2 ANQGSEA. This CDR3 contains 11 residues. Trimming took off 7 bases at V and 6 bases at J, with 11 bases between the two ends.

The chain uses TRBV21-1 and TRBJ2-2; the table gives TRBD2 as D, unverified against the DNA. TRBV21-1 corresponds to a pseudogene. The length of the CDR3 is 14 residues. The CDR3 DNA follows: TGTGCCAGCAGCGGGGGGACTACCACCGGGGAGCTGTTTTTT. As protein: CASSGGTTTGELFF.

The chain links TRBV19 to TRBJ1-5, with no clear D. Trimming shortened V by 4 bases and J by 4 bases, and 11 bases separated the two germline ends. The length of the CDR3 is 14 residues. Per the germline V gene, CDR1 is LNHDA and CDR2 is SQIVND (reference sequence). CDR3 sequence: CASSNGQPNQPQHF. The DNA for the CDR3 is TGTGCCAGTAGTAACGGGCAACCAAATCAGCCCCAGCATTTT. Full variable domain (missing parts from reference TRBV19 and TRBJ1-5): DGGITQSPKYLFRKEGQNVTLSCEQNLNHDAMYWYRQDPGQGLRLIYYSQIVNDFQKGDIAEGYSVSREKKESFPLTVTSAQKNPTAFYLCASSNGQPNQPQHFGDGTRLSIL.

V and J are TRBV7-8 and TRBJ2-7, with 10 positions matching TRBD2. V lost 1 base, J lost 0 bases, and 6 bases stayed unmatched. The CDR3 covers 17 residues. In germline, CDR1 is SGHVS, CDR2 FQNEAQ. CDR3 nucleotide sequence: TGTGCCAGCAGCTTAGGGGGAGCTAGCGGGGGCTCCTACGAGCAGTACTTC. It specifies CASSLGGASGGSYEQYF.

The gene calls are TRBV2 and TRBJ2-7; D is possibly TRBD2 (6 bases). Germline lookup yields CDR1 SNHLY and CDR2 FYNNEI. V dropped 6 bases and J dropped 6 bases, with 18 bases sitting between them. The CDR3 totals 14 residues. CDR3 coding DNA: TGTGCCAGCAGGGGCGACGGGAGCTGGGTCGAGCAGTACTTC. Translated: CASRGDGSWVEQYF.

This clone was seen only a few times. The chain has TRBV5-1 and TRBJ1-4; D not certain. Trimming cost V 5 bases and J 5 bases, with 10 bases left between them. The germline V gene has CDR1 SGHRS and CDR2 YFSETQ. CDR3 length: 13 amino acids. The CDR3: CASRGGQNEKLFF. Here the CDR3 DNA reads TGCGCCAGCAGGGGTGGGCAGAATGAAAAACTGTTTTTT.

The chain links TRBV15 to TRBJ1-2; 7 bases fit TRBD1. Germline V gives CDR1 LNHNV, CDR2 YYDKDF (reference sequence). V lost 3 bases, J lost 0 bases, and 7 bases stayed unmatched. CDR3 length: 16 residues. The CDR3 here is CATSRRDRHSNYGYTF. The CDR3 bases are TGTGCCACCAGCAGGAGGGACAGACACTCTAACTATGGCTACACCTTC.

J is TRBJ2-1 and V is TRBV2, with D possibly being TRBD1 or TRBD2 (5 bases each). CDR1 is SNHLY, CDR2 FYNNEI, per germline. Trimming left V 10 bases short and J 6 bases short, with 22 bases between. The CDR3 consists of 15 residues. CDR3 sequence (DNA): TGTGCCACCACTACCACCCGGGGCGTACTCAATGAGCAGTTCTTC. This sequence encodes CATTTTRGVLNEQFF. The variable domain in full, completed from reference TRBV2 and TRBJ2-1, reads EPEVTQTPSHQVTQMGQEVILRCVPISNHLYFYWYRQILGQKVEFLVSFYNNEISEKSEIFDDQFSVERPDGSNFTLKIRSTKLEDSAMYFCATTTTRGVLNEQFFGPGTRLTVL.

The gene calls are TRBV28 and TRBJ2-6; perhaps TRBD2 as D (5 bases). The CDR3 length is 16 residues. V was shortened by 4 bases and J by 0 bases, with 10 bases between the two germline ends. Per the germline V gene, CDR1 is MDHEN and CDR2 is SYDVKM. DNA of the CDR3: TGTGCCAGCAGTTCTCCGGGGAGCTCTGGGGCCAACGTCCTGACTTTC. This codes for CASSSPGSSGANVLTF.

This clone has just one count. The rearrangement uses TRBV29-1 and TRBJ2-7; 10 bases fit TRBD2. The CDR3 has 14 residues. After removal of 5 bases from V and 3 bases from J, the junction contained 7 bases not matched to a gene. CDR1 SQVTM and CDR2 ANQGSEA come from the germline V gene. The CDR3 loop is CSVHAGTSDYEQYF. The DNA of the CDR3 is TGCAGCGTTCATGCCGGGACTAGCGACTACGAGCAGTACTTC.

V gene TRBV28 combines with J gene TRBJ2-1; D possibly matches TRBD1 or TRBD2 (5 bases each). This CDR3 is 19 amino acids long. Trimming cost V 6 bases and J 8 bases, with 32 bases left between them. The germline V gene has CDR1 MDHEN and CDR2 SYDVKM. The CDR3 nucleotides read TGTGCCAGCAGCACGCACCGCTGGGGAGTCGAGAGAGCCAGGGATGAGCAGTTCTTC. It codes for CASSTHRWGVERARDEQFF. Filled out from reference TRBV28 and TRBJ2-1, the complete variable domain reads DVKVTQSSRYLVKRTGEKVFLECVQDMDHENMFWYRQDPGLGLRLIYFSYDVKMKEKGDIPEGYSVSREKKERFSLILESASTNQTSMYLCASSTHRWGVERARDEQFFGPGTRLTVL.

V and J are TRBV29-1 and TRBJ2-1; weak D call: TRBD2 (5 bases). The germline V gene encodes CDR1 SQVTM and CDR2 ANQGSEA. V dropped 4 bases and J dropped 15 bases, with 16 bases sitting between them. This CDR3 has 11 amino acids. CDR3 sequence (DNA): TGCAGCGTTGCCCTTGAGCGAGGGCGGTTCTTC. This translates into CSVALERGRFF.

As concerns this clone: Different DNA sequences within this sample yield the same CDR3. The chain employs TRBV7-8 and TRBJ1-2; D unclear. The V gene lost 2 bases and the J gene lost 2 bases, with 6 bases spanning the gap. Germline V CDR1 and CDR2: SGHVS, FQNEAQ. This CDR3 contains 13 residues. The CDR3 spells CASSLRENYGYTF. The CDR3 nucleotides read TGTGCCAGCAGCTTACGGGAGAACTATGGCTACACCTTC.

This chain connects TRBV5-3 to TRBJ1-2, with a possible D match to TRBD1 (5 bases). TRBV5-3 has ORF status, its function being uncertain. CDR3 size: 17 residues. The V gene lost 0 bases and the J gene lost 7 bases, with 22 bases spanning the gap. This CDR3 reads CARSLAFLGCVGAGYTF. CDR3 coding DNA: TGTGCCAGAAGCTTGGCCTTCCTTGGATGTGTAGGGGCTGGCTACACCTTC.

CDR3 in DNA: TGTGCCAGCAGCATACGACAGGGTAGGGGCGAGCAGTACTTC. It is translated as CASSIRQGRGEQYF. V usage is TRBV7-2 and J usage is TRBJ2-7, with TRBD1 matching over 7 bases. This CDR3 region has 14 residues. Germline V lookup: CDR1 SGHTA, CDR2 FQGNSA. With 5 bases clipped from V and 6 bases from J, the junction kept 10 bases outside the gene matches.

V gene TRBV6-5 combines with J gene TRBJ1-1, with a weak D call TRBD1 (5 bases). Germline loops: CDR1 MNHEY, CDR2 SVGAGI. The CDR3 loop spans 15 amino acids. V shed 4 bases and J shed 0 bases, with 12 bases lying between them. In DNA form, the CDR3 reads TGTGCCAGCAGTTTTTCATCAGGGTTGAACACTGAAGCTTTCTTT. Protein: CASSFSSGLNTEAFF.

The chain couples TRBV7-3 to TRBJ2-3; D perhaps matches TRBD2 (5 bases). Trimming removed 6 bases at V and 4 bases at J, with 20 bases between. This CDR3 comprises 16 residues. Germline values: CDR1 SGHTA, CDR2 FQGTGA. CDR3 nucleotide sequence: TGTGCCAGCAGTCCACAAACTGAGGGATGGGCAGATACGCAGTATTTT. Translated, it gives CASSPQTEGWADTQYF.

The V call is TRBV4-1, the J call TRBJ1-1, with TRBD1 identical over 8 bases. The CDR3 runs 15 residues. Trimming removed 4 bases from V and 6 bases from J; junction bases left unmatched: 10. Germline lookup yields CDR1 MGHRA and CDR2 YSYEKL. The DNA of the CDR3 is TGCGCCAGCAGCCTGCCGGGACAGGTAAGGCCTGAAGCTTTCTTT. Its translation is CASSLPGQVRPEAFF.

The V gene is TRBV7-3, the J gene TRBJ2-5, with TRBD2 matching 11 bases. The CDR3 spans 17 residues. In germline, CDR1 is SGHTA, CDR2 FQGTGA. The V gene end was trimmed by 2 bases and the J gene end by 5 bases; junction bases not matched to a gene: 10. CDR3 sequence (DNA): TGTGCCAGCAGCTTATGGGGCCCACTAGCGGGAGCTGAGACCCAGTACTTC. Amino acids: CASSLWGPLAGAETQYF.

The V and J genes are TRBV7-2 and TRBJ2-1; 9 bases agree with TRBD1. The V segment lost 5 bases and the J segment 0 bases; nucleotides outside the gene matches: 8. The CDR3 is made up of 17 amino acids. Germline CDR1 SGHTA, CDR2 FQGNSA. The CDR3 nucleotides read TGTGCCAGCAGCCTACGGACAGGGGCACCCTCCTACAATGAGCAGTTCTTC. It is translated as CASSLRTGAPSYNEQFF.

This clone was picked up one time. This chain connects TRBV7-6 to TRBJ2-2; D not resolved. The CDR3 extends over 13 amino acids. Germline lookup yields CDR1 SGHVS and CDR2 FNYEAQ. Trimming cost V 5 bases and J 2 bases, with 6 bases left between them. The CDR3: CASSGSNTGELFF. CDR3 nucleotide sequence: TGTGCCAGCAGCGGGTCCAACACCGGGGAGCTGTTTTTT.